This T cell receptor beta chain came from a study of blood T cell repertoires in COVID-19. At the level of the study: PBMCs, B-cell-depleted T cells, or T cells were the source of the cDNA or gDNA that made up the material.

The CDR3 spans 15 residues. The germline V gene encodes CDR1 MNHEY and CDR2 SVGAGI. V gave up 6 bases and J gave up 8 bases; unmatched junction bases: 13. Data came from immunoSEQ multiplex PCR; TCRdb stores just in-frame clones and leaves some out. The sample lists roughly 260,000 clones; more than 60% were seen once. This TCR derives from a woman in her 40s with active or convalescent COVID-19. The V gene is TRBV6-5, the J gene TRBJ1-2; 9 bases match TRBD1. Specimen: peripheral blood. CDR3 amino acids: CASRSSGTGILGYTF. The CDR3 nucleotides are TGTGCCAGCAGGTCTTCCGGGACAGGGATCCTAGGCTACACCTTC.